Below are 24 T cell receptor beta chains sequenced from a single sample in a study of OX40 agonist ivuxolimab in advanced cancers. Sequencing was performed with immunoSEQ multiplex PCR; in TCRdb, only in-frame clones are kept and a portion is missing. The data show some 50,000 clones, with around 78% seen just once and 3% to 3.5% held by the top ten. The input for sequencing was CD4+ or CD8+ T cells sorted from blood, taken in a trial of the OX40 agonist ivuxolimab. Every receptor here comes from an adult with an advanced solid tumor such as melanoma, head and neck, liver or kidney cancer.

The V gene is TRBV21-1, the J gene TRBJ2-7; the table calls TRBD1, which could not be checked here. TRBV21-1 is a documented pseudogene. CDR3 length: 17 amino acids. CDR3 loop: CASSKPGAKNLTYEQYF. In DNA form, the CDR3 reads TGTGCCAGCAGCAAACCAGGGGCGAAAAATTTAACATACGAGCAGTACTTC.

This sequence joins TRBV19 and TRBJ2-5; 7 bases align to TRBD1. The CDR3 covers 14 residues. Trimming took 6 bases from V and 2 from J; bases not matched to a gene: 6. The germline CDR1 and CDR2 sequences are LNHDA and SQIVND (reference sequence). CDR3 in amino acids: CASSPGTEQETQYF. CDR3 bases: TGTGCCAGTAGCCCAGGGACAGAACAAGAGACCCAGTACTTC.

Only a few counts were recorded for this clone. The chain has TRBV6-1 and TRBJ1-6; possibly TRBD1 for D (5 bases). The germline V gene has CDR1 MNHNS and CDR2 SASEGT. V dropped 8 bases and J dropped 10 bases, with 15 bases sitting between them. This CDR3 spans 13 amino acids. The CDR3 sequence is CASGSGLGSPLHF. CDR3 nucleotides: TGTGCCAGCGGCTCGGGACTGGGCTCACCCCTCCACTTT.

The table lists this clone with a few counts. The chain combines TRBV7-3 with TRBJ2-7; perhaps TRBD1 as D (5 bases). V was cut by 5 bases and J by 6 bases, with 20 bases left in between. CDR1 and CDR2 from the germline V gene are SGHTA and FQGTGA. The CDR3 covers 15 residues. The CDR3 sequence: CASSQYSMTASEQYF. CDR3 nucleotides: TGTGCCAGCAGCCAATACTCTATGACAGCCTCCGAGCAGTACTTC.

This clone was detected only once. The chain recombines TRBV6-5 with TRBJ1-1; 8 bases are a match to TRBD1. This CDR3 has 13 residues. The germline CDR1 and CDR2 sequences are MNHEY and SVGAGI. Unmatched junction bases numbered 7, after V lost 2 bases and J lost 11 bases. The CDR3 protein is CASSYGQGAGAFF. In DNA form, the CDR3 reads TGTGCCAGCAGTTACGGTCAGGGGGCTGGGGCTTTCTTT.

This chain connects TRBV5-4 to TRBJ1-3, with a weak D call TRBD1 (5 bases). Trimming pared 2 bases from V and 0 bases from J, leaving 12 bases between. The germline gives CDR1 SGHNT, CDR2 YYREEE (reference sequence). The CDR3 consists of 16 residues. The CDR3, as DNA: TGTGCCAGCAGCTTCGGGACGCAAAGCTCTGGAAACACCATATATTTT. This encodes CASSFGTQSSGNTIYF.

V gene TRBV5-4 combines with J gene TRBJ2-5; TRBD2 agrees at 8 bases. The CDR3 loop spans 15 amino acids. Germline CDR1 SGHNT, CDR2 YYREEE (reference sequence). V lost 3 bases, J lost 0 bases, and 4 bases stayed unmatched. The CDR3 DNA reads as TGTGCCAGCAGCTCGAAAGCGGGGGACCAAGAGACCCAGTACTTC. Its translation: CASSSKAGDQETQYF.

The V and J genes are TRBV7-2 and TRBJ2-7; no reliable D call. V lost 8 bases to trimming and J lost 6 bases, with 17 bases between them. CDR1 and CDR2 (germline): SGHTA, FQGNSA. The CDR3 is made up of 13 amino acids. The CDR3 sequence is CASGKTIFLEQYF. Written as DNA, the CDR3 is TGTGCCAGCGGCAAGACAATTTTCCTCGAGCAGTACTTC.

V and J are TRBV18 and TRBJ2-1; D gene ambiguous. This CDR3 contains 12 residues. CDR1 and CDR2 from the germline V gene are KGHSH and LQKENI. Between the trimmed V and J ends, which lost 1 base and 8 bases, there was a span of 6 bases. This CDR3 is CASSPREDEQFF. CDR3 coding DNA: TGTGCCAGCTCACCACGGGAAGATGAGCAGTTCTTC.

The CDR3 bases are TGTGCCAGCAGCATACAGGGGTCCGGGGAGCTGTTTTTT. Residues: CASSIQGSGELFF. The chain joins TRBV7-3 to TRBJ2-2; 7 nucleotides agree with TRBD1. The CDR3 runs to 13 residues. In germline, CDR1 is SGHTA, CDR2 FQGTGA. With V trimmed by 5 bases and J by 6 bases, 3 bases remained unmatched. The variable domain in full, completed from reference TRBV7-3 and TRBJ2-2, reads GAGVSQTPSNKVTEKGKYVELRCDPISGHTALYWYRQSLGQGPEFLIYFQGTGAADDSGLPNDRFFAVRPEGSVSTLKIQRTERGDSAVYLCASSIQGSGELFFGEGSRLTVL.

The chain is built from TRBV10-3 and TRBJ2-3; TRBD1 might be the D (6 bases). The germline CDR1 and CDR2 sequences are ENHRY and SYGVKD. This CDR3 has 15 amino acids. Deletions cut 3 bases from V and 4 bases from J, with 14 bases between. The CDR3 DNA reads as TGTGCCATCAGTGATCCCTTCCGACAGGCAGATACGCAGTATTTT. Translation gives CAISDPFRQADTQYF.

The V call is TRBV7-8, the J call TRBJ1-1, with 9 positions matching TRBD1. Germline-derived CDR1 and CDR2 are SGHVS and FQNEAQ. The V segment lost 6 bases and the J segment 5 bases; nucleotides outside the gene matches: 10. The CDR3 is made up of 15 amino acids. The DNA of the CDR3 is TGTGCCAGCAGTTATCTGGGACAGGGAGGAACTGAAGCTTTCTTT. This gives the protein CASSYLGQGGTEAFF.

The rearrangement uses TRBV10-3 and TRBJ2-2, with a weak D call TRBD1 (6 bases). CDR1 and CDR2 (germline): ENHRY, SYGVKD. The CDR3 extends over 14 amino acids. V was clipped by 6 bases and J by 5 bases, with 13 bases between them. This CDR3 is CAIRPRGETGELFF. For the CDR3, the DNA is TGTGCCATCAGGCCCAGGGGTGAGACCGGGGAGCTGTTTTTT.

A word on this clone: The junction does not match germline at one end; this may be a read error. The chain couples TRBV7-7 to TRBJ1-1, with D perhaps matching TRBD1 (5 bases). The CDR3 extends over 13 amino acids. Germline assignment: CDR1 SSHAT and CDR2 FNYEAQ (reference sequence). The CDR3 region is CASSSGQNTEAFF. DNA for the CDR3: TGTGCTAGCAGCTCTGGACAGAACACTGAAGCTTTCTTT.

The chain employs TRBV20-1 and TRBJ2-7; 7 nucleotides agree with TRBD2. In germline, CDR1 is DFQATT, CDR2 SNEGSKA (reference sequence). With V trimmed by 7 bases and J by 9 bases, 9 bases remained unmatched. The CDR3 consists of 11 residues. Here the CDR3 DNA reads TGCAGTGTTGTGGGAGGGGCCTTGCAGTACTTC. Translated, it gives CSVVGGALQYF.

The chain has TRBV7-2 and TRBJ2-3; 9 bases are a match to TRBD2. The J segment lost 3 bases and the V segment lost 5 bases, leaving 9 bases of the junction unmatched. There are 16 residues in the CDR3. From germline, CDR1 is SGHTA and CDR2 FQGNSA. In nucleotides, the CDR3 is TGTGCCAGCAGCCAAAGGTTAGCGGGGGAAACAGATACGCAGTATTTT. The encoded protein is CASSQRLAGETDTQYF.

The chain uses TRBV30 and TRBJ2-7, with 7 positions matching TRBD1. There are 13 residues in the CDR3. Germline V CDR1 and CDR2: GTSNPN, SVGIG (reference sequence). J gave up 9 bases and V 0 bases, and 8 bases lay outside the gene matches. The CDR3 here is CAWSVGQATPQYF. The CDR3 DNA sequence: TGTGCCTGGAGTGTTGGACAGGCAACACCGCAGTACTTC.

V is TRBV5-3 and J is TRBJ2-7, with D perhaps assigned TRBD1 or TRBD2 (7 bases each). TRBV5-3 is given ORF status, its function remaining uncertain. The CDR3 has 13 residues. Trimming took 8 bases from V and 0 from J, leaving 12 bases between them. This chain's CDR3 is CASSGDSSYEQYF. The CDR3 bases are TGTGCCAGCAGCGGGGACAGCTCCTACGAGCAGTACTTC.

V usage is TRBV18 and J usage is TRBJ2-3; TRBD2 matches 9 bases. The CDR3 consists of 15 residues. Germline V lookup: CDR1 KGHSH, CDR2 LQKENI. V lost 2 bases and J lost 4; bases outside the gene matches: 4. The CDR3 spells CASSPGIAGADTQYF. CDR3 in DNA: TGTGCCAGCTCACCAGGGATAGCGGGGGCAGATACGCAGTATTTT.

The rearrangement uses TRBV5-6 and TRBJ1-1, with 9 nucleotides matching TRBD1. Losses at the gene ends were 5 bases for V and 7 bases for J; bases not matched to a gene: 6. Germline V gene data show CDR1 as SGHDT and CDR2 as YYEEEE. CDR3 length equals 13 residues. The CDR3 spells CASRTTGGGEAFF. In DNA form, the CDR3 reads TGTGCCAGCAGGACCACAGGGGGCGGTGAAGCTTTCTTT. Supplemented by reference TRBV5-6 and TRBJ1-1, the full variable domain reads DAGVTQSPTHLIKTRGQQVTLRCSPKSGHDTVSWYQQALGQGPQFIFQYYEEEERQRGNFPDRFSGHQFPNYSSELNVNALLLGDSALYLCASRTTGGGEAFFGQGTRLTVV.

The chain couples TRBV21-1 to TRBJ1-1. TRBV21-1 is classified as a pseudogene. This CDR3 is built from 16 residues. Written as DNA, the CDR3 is TGTGCCAGCAGACCATGGATAGCTACAATTCGCACTGAAGCTTTCTTT. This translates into CASRPWIATIRTEAFF.

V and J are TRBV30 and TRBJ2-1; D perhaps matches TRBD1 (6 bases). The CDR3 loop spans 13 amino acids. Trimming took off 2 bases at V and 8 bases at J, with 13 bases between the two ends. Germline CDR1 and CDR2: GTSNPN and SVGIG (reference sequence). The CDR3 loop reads CAWSLGGPDEQFF. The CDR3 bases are TGTGCCTGGAGTTTAGGGGGACCCGATGAGCAGTTCTTC.

In DNA form, the CDR3 reads TGTGCCAGCAGTTTAGGACAGCTTAACTATGGCTACACCTTC. Residues: CASSLGQLNYGYTF. The rearrangement links TRBV28 to TRBJ1-2; D is possibly TRBD1 (6 bases). In germline, CDR1 is MDHEN, CDR2 SYDVKM. V lost 2 bases, J lost 1 base, and 8 bases lay in between. CDR3 size: 14 residues.

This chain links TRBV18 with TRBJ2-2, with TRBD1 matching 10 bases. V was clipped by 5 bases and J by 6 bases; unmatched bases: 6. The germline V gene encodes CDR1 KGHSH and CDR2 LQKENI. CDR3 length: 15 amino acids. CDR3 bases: TGTGCCAGCTCATCCCGGGACAGGGGCGCCGGGGAGCTGTTTTTT. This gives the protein CASSSRDRGAGELFF.